This is a list of T cell receptor beta chains from one sample in a study of spatial heterogeneity in lung cancer. TCRdb re-derived calls from the 5' RACE reads in MiXCR, one entry per CDR3 protein. Found here are 25,000 or so distinct CDR3 sequences, roughly 13% of them singletons; the top ten hold about 25%. The sequencing used PBMCs, collected at surgery. All receptors derive from a female donor with early-stage non-small cell lung cancer. CDR3s include the opening cysteine and the closing phenylalanine or tryptophan. A D gene is named only where the DNA matches it firmly. Clone size appears in some rows only: once, few, many, or a class for an expanded clone.

clone size | J gene | V gene | D gene | CDR3 DNA | CDR3 protein
NA | TRBJ2-5 | TRBV20-1 | NA | TGCAGTGCTTTGAAGGACATCCAAGAGACCCAGTACTTC | CSALKDIQETQYF
many | TRBJ2-2 | TRBV6-5 | TRBD2 | TGTGCCAGCAGCCGTAGCGGGGCGAACACCGGGGAGCTGTTTTTT | CASSRSGANTGELFF
NA | TRBJ2-7 | TRBV4-3 | NA | TGCGCCAGCAGCCAAGACAGGGCATCCTACGAGCAGTACTTC | CASSQDRASYEQYF
many | TRBJ1-1 | TRBV18 | TRBD1 | TGTGCCAGCTCACACGGACAGGGAGACATGAACACTGAAGCTTTCTTT | CASSHGQGDMNTEAFF
few | TRBJ1-1 | TRBV9 | NA | TGTGCCAGCAACGAGGCCCCGGACAGATTAAACACTGAAGCTTTCTTT | CASNEAPDRLNTEAFF
many | TRBJ2-3 | TRBV12-3/TRBV12-4 | NA | TGTGCCAGCAGTTACAAACAATTGGATACGCAGTATTTT | CASSYKQLDTQYF
many | TRBJ2-1 | TRBV20-1 | NA | TGCAGTGCCCCATCTCCAACCAATGAGCAGTTCTTC | CSAPSPTNEQFF
many | TRBJ1-1 | TRBV24-1 | NA | TGTGCCATCGCGAGGGATTCGAACACTGAAGCTTTCTTT | CAIARDSNTEAFF
many | TRBJ2-1 | TRBV20-1 | NA | TGCAGTGCTAGTGTCGGCGGATCCTACAATGAGCAGTTCTTC | CSASVGGSYNEQFF
many | TRBJ1-4 | TRBV27 | NA | TGTGCCAGCAGTTTCACAGGCAGTGAAAAACTGTTTTTT | CASSFTGSEKLFF
NA | TRBJ1-4 | TRBV10-3 | NA | TGTGCCATCTGTGACAAGGGCACTAATGAAAAACTGTTTTTT | CAICDKGTNEKLFF
many | TRBJ1-2 | TRBV20-1 | NA | TGCAGTGTTTACAGCCGTAATAACTATGGCTACACCTTC | CSVYSRNNYGYTF
many | TRBJ2-1 | TRBV5-1 | NA | TGCGCCAGCAGCTACGGGAGCACCTACAATGAGCAGTTCTTC | CASSYGSTYNEQFF
many | TRBJ2-3 | TRBV19 | TRBD1 | TGTGCCAGTAGTTCCCCGGGACAGGGTCAAGATACGCAGTATTTT | CASSSPGQGQDTQYF
many | TRBJ2-5 | TRBV10-3 | TRBD2 | TGTGCCATCAGACGGGAGGGTGAGACCCAGTACTTC | CAIRREGETQYF
many | TRBJ1-4 | TRBV19 | NA | TGTGCCAGTAGTATTCAGAGTCGACTTGAAAAACTGTTTTTT | CASSIQSRLEKLFF
many | TRBJ1-1 | TRBV7-9 | TRBD1 | TGTGCCAGCAGCACCCGGGGACAGGGGTTGAACACTGAAGCTTTCTTT | CASSTRGQGLNTEAFF
many | TRBJ2-1 | TRBV12-3/TRBV12-4 | NA | TGTGCCAGCAGTTCCTTCCCGGACTTAAACAATGAGCAGTTCTTC | CASSSFPDLNNEQFF
NA | TRBJ1-5 | TRBV7-8 | TRBD1 | TGTGCCAGCAGCTTAGGACAGGGGAGGGTTCAGCCCCAGCATTTT | CASSLGQGRVQPQHF
few | TRBJ2-1 | TRBV11-3 | TRBD1 | TGTGCCAGCAGCACCGGGACAGGGCGTTATCATGAGCAGTTCTTC | CASSTGTGRYHEQFF
few | TRBJ1-5 | TRBV28 | NA | TGTGCCAGCAGGTTTCTCAGTCAGCCCCAGCATTTT | CASRFLSQPQHF
few | TRBJ2-1 | TRBV7-6 | NA | TGTGCCAGCAGCTTAGTCGCGGGACCCACTGAGCAGTTCTTC | CASSLVAGPTEQFF
many | TRBJ1-2 | TRBV24-1 | NA | TGTGCCACCAGTGACCAGGGCGAGTGGGGCTACACCTTC | CATSDQGEWGYTF
many | TRBJ1-2 | TRBV20-1 | TRBD1 | TGCAGTGCTTCACCCCTGGGACAGGGAAGTCATGGCTACACCTTC | CSASPLGQGSHGYTF
many | TRBJ2-3 | TRBV7-2 | NA | TGTGCCAGCAGCTTAGAGGGGACTGAACGCACAGATACGCAGTATTTT | CASSLEGTERTDTQYF
NA | TRBJ1-5 | TRBV20-1 | TRBD1 | TGCAGTGCTGTAACAGGGGGCGCGAGCAATCAGCCCCAGCATTTT | CSAVTGGASNQPQHF
few | TRBJ2-2 | TRBV20-1 | NA | TGCAGTGCTAGAGATCGGTACAGGGCGAACACCGGGGAGCTGTTTTTT | CSARDRYRANTGELFF
NA | TRBJ2-6 | TRBV7-7 | NA | TGTGCTAGCAGCTTAAGTTTCTCCGGGGCCAACGTCCTGACTTTC | CASSLSFSGANVLTF
NA | TRBJ2-3 | TRBV3-1 | NA | TGTGCCAGCAGCCAAGATAGCCCGGTAGCGGCAGGAAGAGATACGCAGTATTTT | CASSQDSPVAAGRDTQYF
medium-sized | TRBJ2-7 | TRBV5-6 | NA | TGTGCCAGCAGCTTTAGGGCAGCGAGCTACGAGCAGTACTTC | CASSFRAASYEQYF
few | TRBJ2-7 | TRBV5-4 | NA | TGTGCCAGCAGCCGGGACTCGAACCCACCCTACGAGCAGTACTTC | CASSRDSNPPYEQYF
many | TRBJ2-6 | TRBV19 | NA | TGTGCCAGTAGTACCCAAGCCTCAGCGGGGGCCAACGTCCTGACTTTC | CASSTQASAGANVLTF
many | TRBJ2-5 | TRBV7-3 | TRBD2 | TGTGCCAGCAGCTTAACGAGGACTAGCGTACAAGAGACCCAGTACTTC | CASSLTRTSVQETQYF
many | TRBJ1-6 | TRBV7-2 | NA | TGTGCCAGCAGCCTCGGAGGGTTGGGATATAATTCACCCCTCCACTTT | CASSLGGLGYNSPLHF
NA | TRBJ2-2 | TRBV7-3 | NA | TGTGCCAGCAGCACACCGAACACCGGGGAGCTGTTTTTT | CASSTPNTGELFF
few | TRBJ1-6 | TRBV4-3 | TRBD1 | TGCGCCAGCAGCCAAGAAGGACAGGGGGCTTCACCCCTCCACTTT | CASSQEGQGASPLHF
NA | TRBJ1-2 | TRBV7-6 | NA | TGTGCCAGCAGTCCCGGACGGATTAACTATGGCTACACCTTC | CASSPGRINYGYTF
few | TRBJ2-7 | TRBV27 | NA | TGTGCCAGCAGTTCCCATATTCCCGGGCGATCCTACGAGCAGTACTTC | CASSSHIPGRSYEQYF
many | TRBJ2-2 | TRBV7-3 | NA | TGTGCCAGCAGGAGGACTGGCGGGGAGGGGGAGCTGTTTTTT | CASRRTGGEGELFF
many | TRBJ1-1 | TRBV28 | NA | TGTGCCAGCAGTTTGGGGGCAGGTGAAGCTTTCTTT | CASSLGAGEAFF
many | TRBJ2-5 | TRBV7-2 | TRBD1 | TGTGCCAGCAGCTTAGGACAGGGGATCCAAGAGACCCAGTACTTC | CASSLGQGIQETQYF
many | TRBJ1-1 | TRBV28 | NA | TGTGCCAGCAGTCCCCCTCGAGGGGGTTGGACTGAAGCTTTCTTT | CASSPPRGGWTEAFF
many | TRBJ2-3 | TRBV4-3 | TRBD1 | TGCGCCAGCAGCCAGGAGACAGGGTCAGGGAGCACAGATACGCAGTATTTT | CASSQETGSGSTDTQYF
many | TRBJ1-2 | TRBV27 | NA | TGTGCCAGCAGTCAGACAGATGAGAGTGGCTACACCTTC | CASSQTDESGYTF
many | TRBJ1-6 | TRBV7-2 | TRBD1 | TGTGCCAGCAGCTTAGCGCCAGGGGGGAATCCACCCCTCCACTTT | CASSLAPGGNPPLHF